These 13 T cell receptor beta chains were all obtained from the same sample, sequenced in a study of control samples from healthy donors and cancer patients. The assay was immunoSEQ multiplex PCR, and TCRdb's table has in-frame clones only and misses some. The profile shows roughly 73,000 clones, 85% to 95% of them singletons. The specimen sequenced was blood. The receptors stem from a woman in her fifties or sixties in good health.

The J gene is TRBJ2-7, the V gene TRBV6-5, with a weak D call TRBD2 (5 bases). Germline lookup yields CDR1 MNHEY and CDR2 SVGAGI. The CDR3 runs to 13 residues. The V gene lost 7 bases and the J gene lost 2 bases, with 12 bases spanning the gap. CDR3 sequence reads: CASKRAGTYEQYF. The CDR3 DNA reads as TGTGCCAGCAAGAGGGCAGGTACCTACGAGCAGTACTTC.

This chain's CDR3 is CASSPGQESLFF. The CDR3 coding sequence is TGTGCCAGCTCACCCGGACAGGAGTCCCTCTTTTTT. The J gene is TRBJ1-4, the V gene TRBV18, with 7 bases lining up with TRBD1. Trimming removed 3 bases from V and 17 bases from J; junction bases left unmatched: 9. Looked up from germline, CDR1 is KGHSH and CDR2 is LQKENI. This CDR3 has 12 residues.

The chain joins TRBV4-3 to TRBJ2-1; TRBD2 agrees at 12 bases. V lost 2 bases to trimming and J lost 5 bases; unmatched junction nucleotides: 13. CDR3 length: 19 amino acids. CDR1 LGHNA and CDR2 YSLEER come from the germline V gene. In DNA, the CDR3 is TGCGCCAGCAGCCAACCTAGGGGGGATGCTAGCGGGAGGGACAATGAGCAGTTCTTC. Amino acid sequence: CASSQPRGDASGRDNEQFF.

The gene calls are TRBV27 and TRBJ2-3; the match to TRBD2 covers 7 bases. The CDR3 runs 14 residues. V shed 3 bases, J shed 5 bases, and the junction held 5 bases outside the gene matches. In germline, CDR1 is MNHEY, CDR2 SMNVEV (reference sequence). CDR3 DNA sequence: TGTGCCAGCAGTTTCTCTAGCGGAAGAGATACGCAGTATTTT. This codes for CASSFSSGRDTQYF.

This chain uses TRBV11-2 with TRBJ2-7, with D hard to call. Germline V lookup: CDR1 SGHAT, CDR2 FQNNGV. Trimming removed 5 bases from V and 3 bases from J, with 14 bases in between. This CDR3 has 14 residues. Here the CDR3 reads CASSPLDQFYEQYF. The CDR3 DNA reads TGTGCCAGCAGCCCCCTCGACCAATTCTACGAGCAGTACTTC.

The genes are TRBV11-2 and TRBJ2-7; no definite D call. V lost 1 base and J 0 bases, leaving 10 bases between the germline ends. Germline assignment: CDR1 SGHAT and CDR2 FQNNGV. The CDR3 consists of 15 residues. The CDR3, as DNA: TGTGCCAGCAGCTTAGGAGCGACTTACTCCTACGAGCAGTACTTC. Translating gives CASSLGATYSYEQYF. The variable domain in full, with the rest retrieved from reference TRBV11-2 and TRBJ2-7, is EAGVAQSPRYKIIEKRQSVAFWCNPISGHATLYWYQQILGQGPKLLIQFQNNGVVDDSQLPKDRFSAERLKGVDSTLKIQPAKLEDSAVYLCASSLGATYSYEQYFGPGTRLTVT.

This chain connects TRBV10-3 to TRBJ2-1, with D unclear. V lost 6 bases to trimming and J lost 3 bases, with 6 bases between them. CDR3 length: 12 amino acids. The germline V gene has CDR1 ENHRY and CDR2 SYGVKD. The CDR3, as DNA: TGTGCCATCAGATCACTCTACAATGAGCAGTTCTTC. It encodes CAIRSLYNEQFF.

This sequence joins TRBV28 and TRBJ1-5; 8 nucleotides align to TRBD1. The CDR3 is 16 amino acids. Looked up from germline, CDR1 is MDHEN and CDR2 is SYDVKM. Trimming removed 3 bases from V and 4 bases from J; junction bases left unmatched: 8. Here the CDR3 reads CASSFRTGPFNQPQHF. The CDR3 region has the DNA TGTGCCAGCAGTTTTAGGACAGGGCCCTTTAATCAGCCCCAGCATTTT.

J is TRBJ2-2 and V is TRBV3-1 (or the pseudogene TRBV3-2); TRBD1 agrees at 7 bases. The CDR3 contains 15 residues. Germline V gene sequence: CDR1 LGHDT, CDR2 YNNKEL (reference sequence). Trimming cost V 6 bases and J 6 bases; bases outside gene matches: 10. CDR3 loop: CASRQGSVLSGELFF. The CDR3 DNA reads as TGTGCCAGCAGACAGGGGTCAGTTCTTTCCGGGGAGCTGTTTTTT.

This chain uses TRBV7-9 with TRBJ1-6; 11 bases are shared with TRBD1. This CDR3 is 15 amino acids long. Germline trimming cut 6 bases from V and 11 bases from J; bases unmatched to any gene: 9. CDR1 and CDR2 from the germline V gene are SEHNR and FQNEAQ (reference sequence). The CDR3 sequence is CASRGRDRGSTPLHF. The CDR3 region has the DNA TGTGCCAGCAGGGGCCGGGACAGGGGGAGTACACCCCTCCACTTT.

V usage is TRBV15 and J usage is TRBJ1-1; D is possibly TRBD1 (5 bases). Germline assignment: CDR1 LNHNV and CDR2 YYDKDF (reference sequence). V lost 1 base to trimming and J lost 0 bases, with 9 bases between them. The CDR3 loop spans 15 amino acids. The CDR3, as DNA: TGTGCCACCAGCAGAGGGGGCTACTTGAACACTGAAGCTTTCTTT. Its translation: CATSRGGYLNTEAFF.

The rearrangement links TRBV7-3 to TRBJ1-1; D perhaps matches TRBD1 (5 bases). The CDR3 has 13 amino acids. Looked up from germline, CDR1 is SGHTA and CDR2 is FQGTGA. V was cut by 1 base and J by 6 bases, with 9 bases left in between. CDR3 DNA: TGTGCCAGCAGCTTAATTGGGGGAGCTGAAGCTTTCTTT. Encoded protein: CASSLIGGAEAFF.

This clone is labeled as medium-sized. The chain couples TRBV7-9 to TRBJ2-1, with 9 nucleotides matching TRBD1. V trimming: 1 base; J trimming: 10 bases; junction bases outside the gene matches: 8. The CDR3 has 15 residues. Germline V gene sequence: CDR1 SEHNR, CDR2 FQNEAQ (reference sequence). For the CDR3, the DNA is TGTGCCAGCAGCTTAGTTGAGGGGACAGGGTTCGAGCAGTTCTTC. Translating gives CASSLVEGTGFEQFF. Looking up the rest from reference TRBV7-9 and TRBJ2-1 gives the full variable domain: DTGVSQNPRHKITKRGQNVTFRCDPISEHNRLYWYRQTLGQGPEFLTYFQNEAQLEKSRLLSDRFSAERPKGSFSTLEIQRTEQGDSAMYLCASSLVEGTGFEQFFGPGTRLTVL.